The clone carrying this TCR beta chain was found many times. The sample belongs to a study of regulatory T cells in long-lasting Graves disease. Through Arm-PCR of CDR3 regions and iRepertoire HTBI primers, TCR beta libraries were built. TCRdb called the multiplex PCR reads again in MiXCR, with one record for every CDR3 protein. The table shows hundreds of thousands of distinct CDR3 sequences, with 15% to 17% occurring only once. Time point indicated: newly diagnosed GD, antithyroid drugs for less than 3 months. The TCR library used RNA extracted from PBMCs. The CDR3 contains 16 residues. Germline values: CDR1 DFQATT, CDR2 SNEGSKA (reference sequence). The V gene lost 3 bases and the J gene lost 0 bases, with 15 bases spanning the gap.

The sequence derives from a female donor with Graves disease. Sequenced here: peripheral blood mononuclear cells (PBMCs), sampled at new diagnosis, from a patient treated with antithyroid drugs. This chain connects TRBV20-1 to TRBJ2-1; TRBD1 might be the D (5 bases). The DNA for the CDR3 is TGCAGTGCTAGTCCCAGGGAAGGTTACTCCTACAATGAGCAGTTCTTC. Translation gives CSASPREGYSYNEQFF.